This T cell receptor beta chain was recovered during a study of T-cell memory formation after mild COVID-19. TCRdb re-derived calls from the 5' RACE reads in MiXCR, one entry per CDR3 protein. This repertoire shows a few hundred thousand distinct CDR3 sequences, under 8.5% found once; its top ten account for around a fifth. Findings and limits, study-wide: Later expanders leaned CD4+, whereas day 15 to 85 contracting clones were balanced CD4/CD8. The appearance of some responding clones in pre-infection memory suggested that cross-reactive memory joined.

With respect to this clonotype: Its matching antigen is unknown.

Trimming took off 2 bases at V and 3 bases at J, with 11 bases between the two ends. The CDR3 spans 14 residues. Germline V CDR1 and CDR2: SGHRS, YFSETQ. The TCR comes from a man younger than 35 who had mild COVID-19 (a few samples of this study predate the infection). Cell type and time point are not known. The chain recombines TRBV5-1 with TRBJ2-5; the D is unclear. The specimen was PBMCs or a T cell subset sorted from them (not recorded which). The CDR3 reads CASSLVMSEETQYF. In DNA, the CDR3 is TGCGCCAGCAGCTTAGTCATGTCAGAAGAGACCCAGTACTTC. The variable domain in full, with the rest retrieved from reference TRBV5-1 and TRBJ2-5, is KAGVTQTPRYLIKTRGQQVTLSCSPISGHRSVSWYQQTPGQGLQFLFEYFSETQRNKGNFPGRFSGRQFSNSRSEMNVSTLELGDSALYLCASSLVMSEETQYFGPGTRLLVL.